This T cell receptor beta chain is from a study of cytomegalovirus exposure and HLA in healthy donors. Looking at the study overall: Clustering assigned about 79% of the approximately 370 genotyped donors to the Caucasian-associated ancestry cluster. Study outcomes and limitations: Sequencing artifact likely explains a cluster of highly shared sequence variants. Segments of the TCR beta V type were, in most cases, productive about 87% or about 30% of the time in an earlier analysis.

As concerns this clone: Its target is not known.

Both 60 Vbeta primers and 13 Jbeta primers went into the PCR. This table comes from immunoSEQ multiplex PCR, and its TCRdb copy is limited to in-frame clones, with some not included. The sample holds about 110,000 clones. V lost 3 bases and J 7 bases, leaving 15 bases between the germline ends. Germline V gives CDR1 ENHRY, CDR2 SYGVKD. The CDR3 loop spans 15 amino acids. The sequenced sample was PBMCs. The clonotype comes from a man aged 45-65 years in good health and CMV-seronegative. The chain links TRBV10-3 to TRBJ1-4; D possibly corresponds to TRBD1 (5 bases). Here the CDR3 reads CAISDGFQGFEKLFF. CDR3 coding DNA: TGTGCCATCAGTGATGGGTTTCAGGGTTTTGAAAAACTGTTTTTT.